This T cell receptor (beta chain) was sequenced during a study of T cells after yellow fever vaccination. The CDR3 covers 15 residues. Germline assignment: CDR1 SEHNR and CDR2 FQNEAQ (reference sequence). J was trimmed by 5 bases and V by 3 bases; bases with no gene match: 6. Points from the study as a whole: Shared CD4/CD8 clonotypes were a small share, likely from convergent recombination. Reappearing after the booster were most of the clones from primary vaccination (about 96% CD4, about 87% CD8).

One entry per CDR3 protein results from TCRdb running MiXCR on the 5' RACE reads. The data contain around 400,000 distinct CDR3 sequences, under 14% of them singletons. This clonotype has a handful of counts. Antigen: not known. The source material was PBMCs, sampled on the day of the first yellow fever vaccination. The J gene is TRBJ2-3, the V gene TRBV7-9; 9 bases are shared with TRBD2. The clonotype comes from a man aged 18 to 30 who received the YFV17D yellow fever vaccine. CDR3 bases: TGTGCCAGCAGCTTGAGAAGCGGGGGGTTAGATACGCAGTATTTT. Translation gives CASSLRSGGLDTQYF.